This record covers a single T cell receptor beta chain. Its antigen is currently not known. No much larger clonotype is one base removed from it; base qualities were not supplied. The data were taken from a study of vaccination effects on CD4 cells after COVID-19 (dated by TCRdb to between 2022 and 2023). Background for the entire study: Across the study, the median time from the second dose to post-vaccine sampling was 72 days (range 14 to 241). SARS-CoV-2 spike-specific CD4+ TCR repertoires were compared before and after mRNA vaccination in COVID-19 convalescent patients and in infection-naive vaccine recipients. A total of ten to eleven COVID-19 convalescent patients and several SARS-CoV-2-naive healthy vaccine recipients were included in the full study. The Oncomine TCR Beta short-read assay on an Illumina iSeq 100 was used to sequence cultures from other donors in the study.

Libraries were built with the immunoSEQ multiplex PCR assay. DNA from the CD4+ T cells that had been cultured and isolated underwent TCR beta CDR3 sequencing. On the authors' methods: Non-productive TCR sequences were removed and reads were trimmed to the CDR3 region, keeping CDR3s of at least 7 amino acids. The MANAFEST web app was used to pick out antigen-specific clonotypes by comparing their expansion in peptide wells with that in reference cultures. Positive clones required FDR<0.05 expansion versus reference and all other wells, odds ratio above 5, and frequency above 0.1% in two replicate wells. Clonotypes significantly expanded in SARS-CoV-2 spike wells and in at least one common cold coronavirus spike condition were defined as cross-reactive. CDR3 similarity was assessed by Levenshtein distance with the stringdist R package, and unrooted trees were built with ape in R 3.6.1. What TCRdb holds here is the immuneACCESS table cut down to in-frame rearrangements. Part of the clones is not present; checked against another copy, under half of the missing clones reflect an unresolved V gene, and the others are unexplained. The D gene and trimming were derived from the DNA, and the V and J assignments and clone size from that table. Present in this sample are 67,000 or so clones, about 80% of which were seen just once. 1.2% of the sample is held by the ten biggest clonotypes.

The study at large found these results: Only a small number of convalescent patients were included, and no early post-infection timepoints were available, which limited the study. In healthy vaccine recipients, vaccine-induced clones were almost all SARS-CoV-2 mono-reactive, with only 1 of 255 cross-reactive with common cold coronaviruses. At late post-vaccination timepoints, both infection-induced and vaccine-induced clones showed marked clonal contraction, consistent with waning T cell responses.

In the ViraFEST assay, PBMC were stimulated with viral peptide pools, and antigen-specific CD4+ T cell clonotypes were then identified by expansion using TCR sequencing. After less than eleven days of culture, CD4+ T cells were isolated with the EasySep CD4+ T cell isolation kit. Two doses of either the BNT162b2 or the mRNA-1273 mRNA SARS-CoV-2 vaccine were administered to participants. Negative nucleocapsid antibody results before and after vaccination confirmed that the healthy vaccine recipients had no prior SARS-CoV-2 infection. Some 1.9 million PBMC per well were cultured with around 10 ug/ml peptides in IMDM containing roughly 5% human AB serum, approximately 10 IU/ml IL-2 and gentamicin. On days 3 and 7, half of the culture medium was replaced with fresh IL-2-containing medium. Unless noted otherwise, every peptide stimulation condition was cultured in triplicate wells. PBMC were separated from whole blood using Ficoll-Paque Plus gradient centrifugation and were then either cryopreserved at -140C or used fresh. The spike proteins of SARS-CoV-2 and of the common cold coronaviruses HCoV-NL63, HCoV-OC43 and HCoV-229E were spanned by overlapping peptide pools. The QIAamp micro DNA kit was used to extract genomic DNA from the cultured CD4+ T cells.

The CDR3 goes from the cysteine to the phenylalanine over 13 residues. Only the CDR3 DNA stays, 39 bases, in frame from base 1. Via the germline V gene, CDR1 is SQVTM and CDR2 ANQGSEA. The junction shows trimming of 5 bases on V and 1 base on J, plus 11 bases between the germline ends. The material was CD4+ T cells from PBMCs cultured with HCoV-229E spike peptides, obtained after COVID-19 vaccination. The cell subset or site label of this sample denotes: HCoV-229E spike overlapping peptide pool stimulation. The sequence was collected from a human donor who received a COVID-19 vaccine. In this chain, TRBV29-1 is recombined with TRBJ1-1; perhaps TRBD1 is the D gene, with 6 bases matching. The sequenced DNA: TGCAGCGTTCTAGGGACAAGGAACACTGAAGCTTTCTTT. This codes for CSVLGTRNTEAFF.